This T cell receptor beta chain was captured by sequencing in a study of blood T cell repertoires in COVID-19. At the level of the study: The samples span acute and convalescent COVID-19 from the United States, Italy and Spain. From T cells, B-cell-depleted T cells, or PBMCs came the material, which was cDNA or gDNA.

In the original analysis: Cell counts per sample came from amplifying reference gene primers. Profiling relied on immunoSEQ multiplex PCR, and the TCRdb table lists in-frame clones only, not all of them. The DNA was the basis for D and trimming; V, J and clone size are from that table. This sample yields roughly 200,000 clones, of which more than 70% are seen a single time; roughly 5.6% belongs to the top ten. V lost 0 bases to trimming and J lost 0 bases; unmatched junction nucleotides: 7. Germline CDR1 reads LGHNA; CDR2 reads YNFKEQ. This CDR3 spans 17 amino acids. This sequence joins TRBV4-2 and TRBJ1-2; 7 bases line up with TRBD1. The TCR was taken from a man aged 40-49 years with active or convalescent COVID-19. The sequenced sample consisted of peripheral blood. The DNA of the CDR3 is TGTGCCAGCAGCCAAGAAACAGGGGCTAAAGCTAACTATGGCTACACCTTC. This sequence encodes CASSQETGAKANYGYTF.